This T cell receptor beta chain emerged from a study of blood T cell repertoires in COVID-19. Here immunoSEQ multiplex PCR was the method, and the copy in TCRdb shows in-frame clones only, minus some. The sample yields about 350,000 clones, 87% seen once. The CDR3 sequence is 18 residues long. The trim removed 4 bases at V and 2 bases at J, leaving 7 bases unmatched. Germline V lookup: CDR1 MGHRA, CDR2 YSYEKL. The V and J genes are TRBV4-1 and TRBJ2-3; 15 nucleotides align to TRBD2. The sequencing sample was made of peripheral blood. The receptor was isolated from a woman aged 50 to 60 with COVID-19, enrolled during active disease. The DNA for the CDR3 is TGCGCCAGCAGCCGAGGACTAGCGGGAGGGACCTTCACAGATACGCAGTATTTT. Its protein product is CASSRGLAGGTFTDTQYF.